The rows below give T cell receptor beta chains drawn from one sample of a study of shared clonotypes between healthy human individuals. Sequenced by immunoSEQ multiplex PCR; TCRdb stores in-frame clones only, minus some. The data contain 2,500,000 or so clones, 93% of them singletons. Specimen: naive CD4+ T cells from PBMCs. Source of these receptors: a man younger than 30 in good health. Some clones in this sample may be carry-over from other donors' samples. Each CDR3 is given with its conserved first and last residue. The order of the fields is clone size, V gene, D gene, CDR3 protein. A D gene is named only where the DNA matches it firmly. Clone size is shown for a subset of rows, as once, few, many or a class of expanded clone.

.,TRBV6-5,.,CASSYSSAGWEQYF
.,TRBV7-9,TRBD1,CASSLDDRGRWETQYF
few,TRBV30,.,CAGSGSGTEAFF
.,TRBV28,.,CASSLKQGGSYEQYF
once,TRBV10-1,TRBD2,CASSSGSRAGELFF
.,TRBV10-2,TRBD2,CASSEASGTWDTQYF
.,TRBV5-1,.,CASSTGTVELDEQYF
.,TRBV5-4,TRBD2,CASSLGTSGSSYNEQFF
.,TRBV7-2,.,CASSLGPGSYEQYF
.,TRBV29-1,.,CSATPGYEQFF
.,TRBV28,TRBD2,CASSFSSAGALEQFF
once,TRBV27,.,CASSGLRGTGELFF
.,TRBV2,TRBD1,CASSESRGQVLGYTF
.,TRBV19,TRBD2,CASSKVAGEETQYF
.,TRBV6-6,.,CASSYSADPGNEYF
once,TRBV5-1,.,CASSWSGTPAYEQYF
.,TRBV5-4,.,CASSLSSNGGYEQYF
.,TRBV6-5,.,CASSLGGAPKNIQYF
once,TRBV28,.,CASSPLATASYEQYF
.,TRBV20-1,.,CSAQFRMSQYF
.,TRBV6-5,.,CASSYSIPTNEKLFF
.,TRBV5-5,TRBD1,CASSQRDRGSYEQYF
.,TRBV6-1,.,CASGGAGRKNTEAFF
.,TRBV30,.,CAWSHAAEAFF
.,TRBV10-2,TRBD1,CAMAEGASNGYGYTF
.,TRBV9,.,CASSGQGIHSGNTIYF
.,TRBV2,TRBD1,CASQGADKSYEQYF
.,TRBV15,TRBD2,CATSPPGLAGGYEQYF
.,TRBV9,.,CASSAAVGAGANVLTF
.,TRBV6-6,.,CASSPGGGYTF